This T cell receptor beta chain was recorded in a study of blood T cell repertoires in COVID-19. Study-wide background: Spain, Italy and the United States supplied samples that represented acute and convalescent COVID-19. PBMCs, B-cell-depleted T cells, or T cells were the source of the cDNA or gDNA that made up the material.

The CDR3 totals 15 residues. Germline V gives CDR1 MNHNS, CDR2 SASEGT. The V and J ends lost 3 bases and 1 base, in that order; junction bases with no gene match: 3. As processed by the authors: Amplification of reference gene primers was used by the study to estimate nucleated cell counts. Here immunoSEQ multiplex PCR was the method, and the copy in TCRdb shows in-frame clones only, minus some. V, J and clone size are those of that table, while D and trimming were read from the DNA. The sample lists around 63,000 clones; 75% to 90% were seen once. The specimen sequenced was peripheral blood. This clonotype was sampled from a woman of 80 years or more with acute or convalescent COVID-19. The chain employs TRBV6-1 and TRBJ2-3; 8 positions agree with TRBD1. The CDR3 region is CASSEMGQGTDTQYF. CDR3 in DNA: TGTGCCAGCAGTGAGATGGGACAGGGCACAGATACGCAGTATTTT.